One and the same sample provided the 8 T cell receptor beta chains below, sequenced in a study of T-cell memory formation after mild COVID-19. TCRdb called the 5' RACE reads again in MiXCR, with one record for every CDR3 protein. In the table there are hundreds of thousands of distinct CDR3 sequences, approximately 15% of which are singletons. Sequenced material: PBMCs or a T cell subset sorted from them (not recorded which). These receptors were obtained from a young man who had mild COVID-19 (a few samples of this study predate the infection). Cell type and time point are not known.

In its sample, this clonotype was seen a few times. The V gene is TRBV24-1, the J gene TRBJ2-3; D is perhaps TRBD2 (5 bases). Germline CDR1 reads KGHDR; CDR2 reads SFDVKD. Trimming shortened V by 3 bases and J by 6 bases, and 18 bases separated the two germline ends. The CDR3 loop spans 16 amino acids. The CDR3 loop reads CATSDQPRAGEDTQYF. In DNA form, the CDR3 reads TGTGCCACCAGTGATCAACCTAGAGCCGGGGAGGATACGCAGTATTTT.

The genes are TRBV19 and TRBJ1-1; D not resolved. V lost 1 base and J 3 bases, leaving 15 bases between the germline ends. The CDR3 has 16 residues. Germline V gene lookup returns CDR1 LNHDA and CDR2 SQIVND (reference sequence). CDR3 coding DNA: TGTGCCAGTAGTATAGGCGGGAAGAGTCGGTACACTGAAGCTTTCTTT. This gives the protein CASSIGGKSRYTEAFF.

This clonotype was recorded a few times. The J gene is TRBJ2-7, the V gene TRBV20-1, with 8 bases matching TRBD1. CDR3 length: 14 amino acids. Germline CDR1 is DFQATT and CDR2 is SNEGSKA (reference sequence). V was clipped by 2 bases and J by 5 bases; unmatched bases: 8. In DNA, the CDR3 is TGCAGTGCTAGACTGGGACAGGTTTTGCACGAGCAGTACTTC. Amino acids: CSARLGQVLHEQYF.

This clonotype was seen a handful of times. This sequence joins TRBV24-1 and TRBJ2-1; D possibly uses TRBD1 or TRBD2 (6 bases each). The CDR3 runs 16 residues. CDR1 and CDR2 from the germline V gene are KGHDR and SFDVKD. Trimming cost V 5 bases and J 5 bases, with 18 bases left between them. The CDR3 sequence is CATSGRGALGHNEQFF. CDR3 DNA sequence: TGTGCCACCAGTGGGAGGGGGGCCCTAGGCCACAATGAGCAGTTCTTC.

This clonotype occurred a few times. V gene TRBV27 combines with J gene TRBJ2-7; D is unresolved. V was trimmed by 3 bases and J by 3 bases, leaving 9 bases between them. CDR1 is MNHEY, CDR2 SMNVEV, per germline (reference sequence). This CDR3 is 13 amino acids long. CDR3 region: CASSFYPGYEQYF. CDR3 DNA sequence: TGTGCCAGCAGTTTTTACCCGGGCTACGAGCAGTACTTC.

This chain uses TRBV7-2 with TRBJ2-5, with 12 bases that match TRBD2. V was clipped by 4 bases and J by 6 bases; unmatched bases: 3. Looked up from germline, CDR1 is SGHTA and CDR2 is FQGNSA. The CDR3 totals 14 residues. The CDR3 sequence is CASSSSGGAKTQYF. The CDR3 bases are TGTGCCAGCAGCTCTAGCGGGGGGGCCAAGACCCAGTACTTC.

The chain is built from TRBV29-1 and TRBJ2-5; TRBD2 aligns across 11 bases. The CDR3 spans 14 residues. CDR1 is SQVTM, CDR2 ANQGSEA, per germline. V was clipped by 4 bases and J by 3 bases; unmatched bases: 4. The DNA for the CDR3 is TGCAGCGTTGCCGGGACTAGCGGAAAAGAGACCCAGTACTTC. Encoded protein: CSVAGTSGKETQYF.

The gene calls are TRBV28 and TRBJ2-7; TRBD1 matches at 7 bases. This CDR3 contains 12 residues. V dropped 6 bases and J dropped 5; count of bases not matched to a gene: 4. Germline V gene sequence: CDR1 MDHEN, CDR2 SYDVKM. The CDR3 here is CASSMTGNEQYV. CDR3 in DNA: TGTGCCAGCAGCATGACAGGGAACGAGCAGTACGTC.